This TCR beta chain derives from a study of cytomegalovirus exposure and HLA in healthy donors. General observations from the study: Highly shared sequence variants in one cluster were likely a sequencing artifact. A further, later analysis showed that HLA-associated TCR beta chains (compared with equally common others) were more clonally expanded.

60 Vbeta and 13 Jbeta primers were used in PCR. Sequencing was performed with immunoSEQ multiplex PCR; in TCRdb, only in-frame clones are kept and a portion is missing. The sample includes fewer than 200,000 clones, roughly four fifths seen only once; the top ten take about 0.69%. A word on this clone: Its antigen is currently unknown.

With V trimmed by 5 bases and J by 4 bases, 11 bases remained unmatched. The CDR3 contains 16 residues. Looked up from germline, CDR1 is SGHTA and CDR2 is FQGNSA. The chain has TRBV7-2 and TRBJ2-7; 10 bases are a match to TRBD2. The sequenced sample consisted of PBMCs. The TCR was taken from a female donor in good health and CMV-seronegative. The CDR3 sequence is CASSTGLASGGYEQYF. The DNA for the CDR3 is TGTGCCAGCAGCACAGGACTGGCTAGCGGGGGTTACGAGCAGTACTTC.